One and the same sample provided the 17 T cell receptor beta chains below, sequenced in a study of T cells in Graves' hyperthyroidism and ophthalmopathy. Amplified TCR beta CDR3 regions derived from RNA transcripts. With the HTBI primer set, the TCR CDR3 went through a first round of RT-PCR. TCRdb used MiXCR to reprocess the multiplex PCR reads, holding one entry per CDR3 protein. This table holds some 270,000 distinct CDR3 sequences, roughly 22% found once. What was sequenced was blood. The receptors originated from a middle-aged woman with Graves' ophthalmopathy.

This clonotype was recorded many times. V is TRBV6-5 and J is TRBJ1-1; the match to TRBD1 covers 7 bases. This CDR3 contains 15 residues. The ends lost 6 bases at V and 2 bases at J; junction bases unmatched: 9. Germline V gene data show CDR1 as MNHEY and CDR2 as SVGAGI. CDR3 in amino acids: CASRTLRGRNTEAFF. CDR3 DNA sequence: TGTGCCAGCAGAACTCTAAGGGGGCGAAACACTGAAGCTTTCTTT.

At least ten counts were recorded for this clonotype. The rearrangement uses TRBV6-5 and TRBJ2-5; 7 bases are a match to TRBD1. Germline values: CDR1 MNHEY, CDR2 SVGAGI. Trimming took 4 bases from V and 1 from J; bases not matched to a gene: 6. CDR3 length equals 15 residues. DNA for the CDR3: TGTGCCAGCAGTTCGGGACAGCCCACCCAAGAGACCCAGTACTTC. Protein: CASSSGQPTQETQYF.

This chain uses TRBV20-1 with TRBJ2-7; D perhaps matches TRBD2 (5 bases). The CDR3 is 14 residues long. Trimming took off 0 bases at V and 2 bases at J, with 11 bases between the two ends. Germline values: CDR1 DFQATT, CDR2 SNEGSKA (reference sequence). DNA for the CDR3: TGCAGTGCTAGAGAACTAGAGAATACCTACGAGCAGTACTTC. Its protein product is CSARELENTYEQYF.

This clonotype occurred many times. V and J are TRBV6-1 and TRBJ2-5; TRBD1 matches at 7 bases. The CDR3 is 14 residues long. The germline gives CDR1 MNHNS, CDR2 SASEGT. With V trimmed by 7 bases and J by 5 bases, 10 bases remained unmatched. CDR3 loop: CASNKQGDGETQYF. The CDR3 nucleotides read TGTGCCAGCAATAAGCAGGGGGATGGGGAGACCCAGTACTTC.

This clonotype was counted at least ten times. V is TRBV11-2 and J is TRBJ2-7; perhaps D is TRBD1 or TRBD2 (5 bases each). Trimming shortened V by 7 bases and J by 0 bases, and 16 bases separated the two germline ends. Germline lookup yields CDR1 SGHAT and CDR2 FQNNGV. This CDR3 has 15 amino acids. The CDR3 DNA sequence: TGTGCCAGCACCCGGGACCTATTGAGCTCCTACGAGCAGTACTTC. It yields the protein CASTRDLLSSYEQYF.

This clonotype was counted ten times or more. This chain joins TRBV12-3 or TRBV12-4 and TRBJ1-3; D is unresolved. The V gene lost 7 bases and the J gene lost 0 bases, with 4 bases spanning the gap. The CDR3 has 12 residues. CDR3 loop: CASKGSGNTIYF. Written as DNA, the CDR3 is TGTGCCAGCAAGGGCTCTGGAAACACCATATATTTT.

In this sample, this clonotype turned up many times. The CDR3 sequence: CASSSGGEAGNIQYF. CDR3 in DNA: TGTGCCAGCAGCTCAGGGGGGGAGGCAGGAAACATTCAGTACTTC. The chain is built from TRBV7-2 and TRBJ2-4, with D perhaps assigned TRBD1 or TRBD2 (7 bases each). Germline V gene data show CDR1 as SGHTA and CDR2 as FQGNSA. The V gene lost 4 bases and the J gene lost 6 bases, with 16 bases spanning the gap. This CDR3 contains 15 residues.

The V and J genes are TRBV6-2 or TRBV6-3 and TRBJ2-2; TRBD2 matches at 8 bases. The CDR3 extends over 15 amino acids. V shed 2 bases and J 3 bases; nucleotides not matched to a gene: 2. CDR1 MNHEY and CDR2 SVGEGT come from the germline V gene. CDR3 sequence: CASSYLREDTGELFF. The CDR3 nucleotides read TGTGCCAGCAGTTACCTGCGGGAGGACACCGGGGAGCTGTTTTTT.

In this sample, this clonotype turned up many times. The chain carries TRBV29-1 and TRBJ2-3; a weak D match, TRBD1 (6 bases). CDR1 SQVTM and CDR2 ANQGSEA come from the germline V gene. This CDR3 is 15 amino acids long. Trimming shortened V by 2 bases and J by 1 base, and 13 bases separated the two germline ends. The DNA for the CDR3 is TGCAGCGTTGAACTGGTCAGGGGCCGCACAGATACGCAGTATTTT. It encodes CSVELVRGRTDTQYF.

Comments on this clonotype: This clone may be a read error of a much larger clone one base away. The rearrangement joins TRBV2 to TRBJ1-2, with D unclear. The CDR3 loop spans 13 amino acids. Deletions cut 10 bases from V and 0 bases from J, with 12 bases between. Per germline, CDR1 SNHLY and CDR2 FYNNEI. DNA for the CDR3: TGTGCCATTTCTTCGGAAGCTAACTATGGCTACACCTTC. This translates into CAISSEANYGYTF.

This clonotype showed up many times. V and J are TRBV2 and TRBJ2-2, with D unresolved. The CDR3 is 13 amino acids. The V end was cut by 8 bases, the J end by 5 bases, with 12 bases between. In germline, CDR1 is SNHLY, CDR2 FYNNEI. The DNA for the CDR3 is TGTGCCAGCGTGTACGAGGAAACCGGGGAGCTGTTTTTT. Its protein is CASVYEETGELFF.

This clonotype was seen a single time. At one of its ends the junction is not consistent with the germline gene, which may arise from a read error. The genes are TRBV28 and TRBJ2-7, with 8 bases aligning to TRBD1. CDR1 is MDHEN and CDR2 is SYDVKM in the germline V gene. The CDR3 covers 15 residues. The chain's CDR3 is CASSPRQDRVREQCF. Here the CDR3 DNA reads TGTGCCAGCAGTCCAAGGCAGGACAGGGTGCGCGAGCAGTGCTTC.

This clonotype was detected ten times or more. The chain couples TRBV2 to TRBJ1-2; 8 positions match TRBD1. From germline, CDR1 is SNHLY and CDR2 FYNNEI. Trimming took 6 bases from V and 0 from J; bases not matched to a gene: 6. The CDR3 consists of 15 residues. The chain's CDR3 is CASRLTGASNYGYTF. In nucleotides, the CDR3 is TGTGCCAGCAGGTTGACAGGGGCCTCTAACTATGGCTACACCTTC.

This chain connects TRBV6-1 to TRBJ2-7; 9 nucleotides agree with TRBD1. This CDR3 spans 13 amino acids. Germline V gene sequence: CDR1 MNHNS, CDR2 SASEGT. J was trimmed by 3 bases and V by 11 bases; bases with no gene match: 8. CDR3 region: CAVDKTGGYEQYF. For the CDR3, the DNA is TGTGCCGTTGATAAGACAGGGGGCTACGAGCAGTACTTC.

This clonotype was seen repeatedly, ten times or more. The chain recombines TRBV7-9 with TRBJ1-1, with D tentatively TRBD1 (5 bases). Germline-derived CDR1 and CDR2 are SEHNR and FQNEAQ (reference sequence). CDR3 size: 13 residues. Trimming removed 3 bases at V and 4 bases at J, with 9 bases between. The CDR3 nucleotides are TGTGCCAGCAGCTTGGGGGTTACCACTGAAGCTTTCTTT. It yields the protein CASSLGVTTEAFF.

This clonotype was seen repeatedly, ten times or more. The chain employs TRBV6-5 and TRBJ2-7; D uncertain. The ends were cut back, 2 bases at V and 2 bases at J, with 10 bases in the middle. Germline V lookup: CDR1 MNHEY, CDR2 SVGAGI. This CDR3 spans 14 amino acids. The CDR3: CASSYNGWPYEQYF. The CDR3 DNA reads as TGTGCCAGCAGTTACAACGGGTGGCCCTACGAGCAGTACTTC.

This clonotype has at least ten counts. CDR3: CASRGSGRAEAKNIQYF. CDR3 coding DNA: TGCGCCAGTAGAGGTAGCGGGAGGGCCGAGGCCAAAAACATTCAGTACTTC. This rearrangement joins TRBV4-1 to TRBJ2-4; TRBD2 aligns across 11 bases. CDR1 MGHRA and CDR2 YSYEKL come from the germline V gene. V shed 9 bases, J shed 1 base, and the junction held 11 bases outside the gene matches. The CDR3 extends over 17 amino acids.